This T cell receptor beta chain was observed in a study of CD8+CD57+ T cells in acquired aplastic anemia. In the study overall: Across the sorted CD4+ and CD8+ cells, DNA amounts averaged roughly 3 ug. Whole-study findings and limits: Between patients and controls, CD8+ Simpson's diversity did not vary significantly. Researchers report that fewer than 35 CD8+ CDR3 sequences appeared in both patients and controls.

Concerning this clonotype itself: Its specificity is unknown.

Template material for TCR beta VDJ and CDR3 profiling consisted of genomic DNA. TCRdb redid the calling of the reads with MiXCR, one entry per CDR3 protein. The sample yields 150,000 to 200,000 distinct CDR3 sequences, roughly half seen once. Trimming removed 5 bases from V and 8 bases from J, with 23 bases in between. The CDR3 sequence is 16 residues long. The germline V gene encodes CDR1 MNHNS and CDR2 SASEGT. The authors sequenced patients whose flow cytometry had shown CD8+CD57+ cell expansion. No therapy had been given to the patients at the time of blood sampling. Sequencing was carried out using sorted CD4+, CD8+, or CD8+CD57+ T cells (not recorded which) from PBMCs. This rearrangement joins TRBV6-1 to TRBJ2-3; D gene uncertain. This receptor was identified in a human donor with aplastic anemia. CDR3 bases: TGTGCCAGCAGTCCCCTGGCGTTTCCTTGCTCGGGTACGCAGTATTTT. This translates into CASSPLAFPCSGTQYF.